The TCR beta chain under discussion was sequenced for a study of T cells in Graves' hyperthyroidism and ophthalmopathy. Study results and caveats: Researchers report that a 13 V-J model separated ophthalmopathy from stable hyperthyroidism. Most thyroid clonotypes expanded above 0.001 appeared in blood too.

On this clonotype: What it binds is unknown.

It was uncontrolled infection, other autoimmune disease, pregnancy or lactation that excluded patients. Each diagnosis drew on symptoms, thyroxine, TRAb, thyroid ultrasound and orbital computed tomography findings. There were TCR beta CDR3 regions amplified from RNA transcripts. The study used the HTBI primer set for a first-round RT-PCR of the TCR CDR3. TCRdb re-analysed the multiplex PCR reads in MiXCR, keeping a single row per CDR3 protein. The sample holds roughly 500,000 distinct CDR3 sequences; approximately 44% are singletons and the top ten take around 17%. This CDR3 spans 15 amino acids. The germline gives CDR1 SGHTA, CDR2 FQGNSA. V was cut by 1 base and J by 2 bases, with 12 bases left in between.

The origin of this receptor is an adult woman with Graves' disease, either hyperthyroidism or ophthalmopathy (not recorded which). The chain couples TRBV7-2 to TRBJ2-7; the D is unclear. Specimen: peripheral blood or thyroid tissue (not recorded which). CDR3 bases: TGTGCCAGCAGCTTAGGTCCCGGCGCAACCTACGAGCAGTACTTC. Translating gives CASSLGPGATYEQYF.